The clone carrying this T cell receptor (beta chain) has a handful of counts. Its specificity is not known. The sample belongs to a study of T cell responses to AZD1222 COVID-19 vaccine. Study overall: Both about-4-week and about-12-week second-dose recipients were combined.

Looked up from germline, CDR1 is SEHNR and CDR2 is FQNEAQ (reference sequence). V lost 5 bases and J lost 9, with 13 bases in between. The CDR3 loop spans 13 amino acids. TCRdb's table, derived via immunoSEQ multiplex PCR, lists solely in-frame clones and lacks some. The sample carries some 64,000 clones, roughly 70% recorded once. Study findings and constraints: Rises in breadth and depth of Spike-specific TCRs came after two AZD1222 doses. Recipients of AZD1222 seropositive at baseline numbered only 6 or 7.

The source of this sequence is an adult in good health. Specimen: peripheral blood, collected on day 0 of AZD1222 vaccination. J is TRBJ2-2 and V is TRBV7-9; D possibly uses TRBD1 or TRBD2 (5 bases each). The CDR3 is CASSRMTGRELFF. CDR3 sequence (DNA): TGTGCCAGCAGCAGGATGACGGGGCGGGAGCTGTTTTTT.